The 9 T cell receptor beta chains presented below share a single source sample, sequenced in a study of T cell repertoires in cytomegalovirus infection. One entry per CDR3 protein, called by TCRdb with MiXCR from the reads. Here the sample spans 150,000 to 200,000 distinct CDR3 sequences, roughly 27% being singletons. The sample consisted of PBMCs. These receptors were obtained from a human donor in good health (CMV status not recorded). Some clones in this sample may be carry-over from other donors' samples.

J is TRBJ2-2 and V is TRBV9; no definite D call. The CDR3 is 16 amino acids. V was shortened by 2 bases and J by 4 bases, with 15 bases between the two germline ends. Germline V gene data show CDR1 as SGDLS and CDR2 as YYNGEE. The chain's CDR3 is CASSVDGGSTTGELFF. The CDR3 DNA reads TGTGCCAGCAGCGTGGATGGTGGGTCGACCACCGGGGAGCTGTTTTTT.

V and J are TRBV19 and TRBJ2-7, with 7 bases that match TRBD1. The ends lost 6 bases at V and 6 bases at J; junction bases unmatched: 8. This CDR3 is built from 13 residues. CDR1 is LNHDA, CDR2 SQIVND, per germline (reference sequence). The CDR3 here is CASSPTGYGEQYF. Written as DNA, the CDR3 is TGTGCCAGTAGCCCGACAGGGTATGGCGAGCAGTACTTC.

The table lists this clonotype with many counts. The chain uses TRBV7-6 and TRBJ2-3, with TRBD2 matching over 15 bases. Germline V lookup: CDR1 SGHVS, CDR2 FNYEAQ. The V and J ends lost 5 bases and 0 bases, in that order; junction bases with no gene match: 6. CDR3 size: 18 residues. The CDR3 reads CASSLGLAGGSSTDTQYF. The CDR3 coding sequence is TGTGCCAGCAGCCTGGGACTAGCGGGGGGATCTAGCACAGATACGCAGTATTTT.

The chain is built from TRBV29-1 and TRBJ2-1, with D possibly matching TRBD2 (7 bases). V was trimmed by 4 bases and J by 1 base, leaving 17 bases between them. This CDR3 is built from 16 residues. Germline V CDR1 and CDR2: SQVTM, ANQGSEA. This chain's CDR3 is CSVVGGGGPSYNEQFF. In DNA form, the CDR3 reads TGCAGCGTTGTTGGTGGGGGGGGGCCATCCTACAATGAGCAGTTCTTC.

This clonotype was seen more than once but under ten times. The chain joins TRBV5-4 to TRBJ1-2; a possible D gene is TRBD1 (5 bases). Germline V gene data show CDR1 as SGHNT and CDR2 as YYREEE (reference sequence). V was shortened by 4 bases and J by 4 bases, with 17 bases between the two germline ends. The CDR3 loop spans 15 amino acids. The CDR3 nucleotides read TGTGCCAGCAGCCCTCATGGAGGGGAGAGCTATGGCTACACCTTC. It is translated as CASSPHGGESYGYTF.

The sample holds many counts of this clonotype. The rearrangement uses TRBV12-3 or TRBV12-4 and TRBJ2-3; 8 positions agree with TRBD2. V dropped 5 bases and J dropped 0; count of bases not matched to a gene: 4. This CDR3 contains 15 residues. CDR3 protein: CASSASGLSTDTQYF. The CDR3 DNA reads as TGTGCCAGCAGTGCTAGCGGGCTTAGCACAGATACGCAGTATTTT.

The chain employs TRBV4-1 and TRBJ2-3; D unclear. The CDR3 runs 15 residues. Germline values: CDR1 MGHRA, CDR2 YSYEKL. V shed 1 base and J shed 5 bases, with 13 bases lying between them. This CDR3 is CASSQVFTARDTQYF. In DNA form, the CDR3 reads TGCGCCAGCAGCCAAGTCTTCACAGCAAGAGATACGCAGTATTTT.

The chain recombines TRBV7-2 with TRBJ2-7; D possibly corresponds to TRBD2 (6 bases). Trimming took off 5 bases at V and 2 bases at J, with 13 bases between the two ends. This CDR3 is 14 amino acids long. CDR1 is SGHTA, CDR2 FQGNSA, per germline. CDR3 amino acids: CASSRGLLTYEQYF. The DNA of the CDR3 is TGTGCCAGCAGCCGGGGACTTTTAACCTACGAGCAGTACTTC.

This chain joins TRBV5-4 and TRBJ2-7; D not resolved. The V gene's germline CDR1 is SGHNT and CDR2 YYREEE (reference sequence). The CDR3 has 14 residues. V lost 0 bases and J 2 bases, leaving 9 bases between the germline ends. This chain's CDR3 is CASSLEPAAYEQYF. CDR3 coding DNA: TGTGCCAGCAGCTTGGAACCGGCGGCCTACGAGCAGTACTTC.